This T cell receptor (beta chain) was recovered during a study of post-analysis software for immune sequencing data. Unique molecular identifiers featured in each of the TCR beta cDNA libraries. MiXCR was run by TCRdb on the PCR reads, yielding one entry per CDR3 protein. The table records fewer than 850,000 distinct CDR3 sequences, 25% to 30% of them present only once. This clonotype was seen a handful of times. The antigen is unknown. Study findings and constraints: Samples prepared in the same batch strongly co-clustered by F measure. Controls significantly exceeded multiple sclerosis patients in normalized Chao1 diversity. Relative to controls, patients had five TRBV segments at higher frequency, with TRBV5-6, TRBV5-1 and TRBV20-1 among these.

Trimming left V 0 bases short and J 0 bases short, with 18 bases between. The CDR3 contains 19 residues. Germline V gives CDR1 LGHNA, CDR2 YSLEER. The TCR comes from a girl aged 10 to 17 with multiple sclerosis. The chain combines TRBV4-3 with TRBJ2-4, with D perhaps matching TRBD1 (6 bases). Specimen: blood. The CDR3 loop is CASSQDLGGPGLAKNIQYF. In DNA, the CDR3 is TGCGCCAGCAGCCAAGATCTTGGGGGCCCCGGACTAGCCAAAAACATTCAGTACTTC.